This T cell receptor (beta chain) appears in the sequencing data of a study of shared T cell receptors in the human thymus. Germline assignment: CDR1 SGDLS and CDR2 YYNGEE. J was trimmed by 1 base and V by 0 bases; bases with no gene match: 4. The CDR3 has 18 amino acids. TCRdb's table, derived via immunoSEQ multiplex PCR, lists solely in-frame clones and lacks some. The sample gives roughly 710,000 clones, approximately 83% of which show up once; about 0.011% is in the top ten. These data were likewise used in another study, on human thymus T cells. This second study notes: Each of the donors was a healthy Finnish infant who was undergoing open corrective cardiac surgery for congenital heart defects. It was from resections taken during corrective heart surgery that the thymus tissue came. Related studies found that unrelated individuals share highly overlapping thymic repertoires.

This sequence originates from a girl under three years old with a congenital heart defect. V usage is TRBV9 and J usage is TRBJ2-2; 12 bases fit TRBD2. The sequenced sample was thymocytes. CDR3 sequence: CASSVGASGGENTGELFF. The CDR3 coding sequence is TGTGCCAGCAGCGTAGGGGCTAGCGGGGGGGAGAACACCGGGGAGCTGTTTTTT. Combining the CDR3 with reference TRBV9 and TRBJ2-2 gives the whole variable domain DSGVTQTPKHLITATGQRVTLRCSPRSGDLSVYWYQQSLDQGLQFLIQYYNGEERAKGNILERFSAQQFPDLHSELNLSSLELGDSALYFCASSVGASGGENTGELFFGEGSRLTVL.